The clone carrying this T cell receptor beta chain has ten or more counts. TCRdb re-called the RT-PCR reads through MiXCR, storing one row per CDR3 protein. The table shows more than 550,000 distinct CDR3 sequences, with 13% to 15% occurring only once. CDR1 is SQVTM, CDR2 ANQGSEA, per germline. The V gene lost 5 bases and the J gene lost 0 bases, with 9 bases spanning the gap. CDR3 length: 13 residues. The receptor was isolated from a female donor in good health, serving as a healthy control. The material sequenced was memory CD4+ T cells from blood. The V call is TRBV29-1, the J call TRBJ2-3; TRBD1 might be the D (5 bases). CDR3 DNA: TGCAGCGTTTGCGCAGGGAGCACAGATACGCAGTATTTT. As protein: CSVCAGSTDTQYF.